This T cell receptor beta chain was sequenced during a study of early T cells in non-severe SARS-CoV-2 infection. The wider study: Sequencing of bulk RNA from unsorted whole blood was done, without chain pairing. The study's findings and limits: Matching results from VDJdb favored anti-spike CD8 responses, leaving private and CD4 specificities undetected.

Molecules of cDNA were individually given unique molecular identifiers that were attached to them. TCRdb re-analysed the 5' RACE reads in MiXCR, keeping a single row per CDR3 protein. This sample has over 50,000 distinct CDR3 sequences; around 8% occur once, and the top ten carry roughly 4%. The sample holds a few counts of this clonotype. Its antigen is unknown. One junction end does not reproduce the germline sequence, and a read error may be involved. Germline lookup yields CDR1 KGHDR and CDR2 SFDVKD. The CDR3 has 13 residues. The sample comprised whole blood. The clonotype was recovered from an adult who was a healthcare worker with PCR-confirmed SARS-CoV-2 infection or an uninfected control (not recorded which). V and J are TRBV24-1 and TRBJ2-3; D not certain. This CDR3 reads CATSVGSSDTQYF. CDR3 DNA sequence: TGCGCCACCAGTGTGGGTAGCTCCGATACGCAGTATTTT.